These T cell receptor beta chains were read from a single sample in a study of shared clonotypes between healthy human individuals. Clones were sequenced by immunoSEQ multiplex PCR, and TCRdb holds only the in-frame ones, with some missing. The sample consists of about 1.5 million clones, approximately 96% of them appearing once. Sequenced sample: naive CD4+ T cells sorted from blood. All receptors derive from a man younger than 45 in good health. Each CDR3 is given with its conserved first and last residue. The order of the fields is D gene, clone size, V gene, J gene, CDR3 DNA, CDR3 protein. D genes are given only for firm matches. Clone size is given for some rows only: seen once, a few or many times, or a class if the clone is expanded.

NA	NA	TRBV28	TRBJ2-5	TGTGCCAGCCGGCCGGGACTTGCTCAAGAGACCCAGTACTTC	CASRPGLAQETQYF
NA	NA	TRBV5-1	TRBJ1-3	TGCGCCAGCAGCACGACGGGGCAGGGCGCAGCTGGAAACACCATATATTTT	CASSTTGQGAAGNTIYF
NA	NA	TRBV28	TRBJ2-7	TGTGCCAGCAGTTTGTCCCGGAACGGCGAGCAGTACTTC	CASSLSRNGEQYF
NA	NA	TRBV7-2	TRBJ2-5	TGTGCCAGCTCCGCAGGGACCCAAGAGACCCAGTACTTC	CASSAGTQETQYF
NA	NA	TRBV10-2	TRBJ2-1	TGCGCCAGCAGCATACGGGTTCGGAATGAGCAGTTCTTC	CASSIRVRNEQFF
TRBD2	NA	TRBV7-6	TRBJ2-3	TGTGCCAGCAGCTTGCTAGCGGGAGGTATGGATACGCAGTATTTT	CASSLLAGGMDTQYF
NA	NA	TRBV28	TRBJ1-2	TGTGCCAGCAGAAGCCACAGGGATTCCTATGGCTACACCTTC	CASRSHRDSYGYTF
NA	NA	TRBV5-1	TRBJ1-2	TGCGCCAGCAGCTTGAATCCTGCGATGTCGCAGGCTGGCTACACCTTC	CASSLNPAMSQAGYTF
NA	NA	TRBV29-1	TRBJ2-5	TGCAGCGTCGGGAGGGACAGGGCGCTACAAGAGACCCAGTACTTC	CSVGRDRALQETQYF
NA	NA	TRBV28	TRBJ1-2	TGTGCCAGCAGTTTATTGTCCACCGACTATGGCTACACCTTC	CASSLLSTDYGYTF
NA	NA	TRBV18	TRBJ1-3	TGTGCCAGCTCATCCAAAGGAGGAGGGGACTCTGGAAACACCATATATTTT	CASSSKGGGDSGNTIYF
NA	NA	TRBV10-2	TRBJ2-7	TGCGCCAGCAGTGAGTACCCGAATCAGTACGAGCAGTACTTC	CASSEYPNQYEQYF
NA	NA	TRBV5-1	TRBJ1-1	TGCGCCAGCAGCGCGGGGGGGCAAGCTTTCTTT	CASSAGGQAFF
NA	NA	TRBV5-1	TRBJ2-7	TGCGCCAGCAGGGAGGGCTCCTACGAGCAGTACTTC	CASREGSYEQYF
NA	NA	TRBV12-2	TRBJ1-2	TGTGCAAGTCGCTTAGCGTACGACAGGATCCGACTGTTTAACTATGGCTACACCTTC	CASRLAYDRIRLFNYGYTF
NA	NA	TRBV27	TRBJ1-1	TGTGCCAGCAGTTTCTGGGGGGCTAAGGACACTGAAGCTTTCTTT	CASSFWGAKDTEAFF
NA	NA	TRBV19	TRBJ1-1	TGTGCCAGTAGTAGCCCAAGGACTGAAGCTTTCTTT	CASSSPRTEAFF
TRBD1	NA	TRBV5-4	TRBJ1-4	TGTGCCAGCAGCCGATCTGGGACAGAAACCGAAAAACTGTTTTTT	CASSRSGTETEKLFF
TRBD2	NA	TRBV14	TRBJ2-1	TGTGCCAGCAGCCAAGATTACGCCGGGACTAGCGGGAGAAAGCACAATGAGCAGTTCTTC	CASSQDYAGTSGRKHNEQFF
TRBD1	NA	TRBV5-1	TRBJ2-7	TGCGCCAGCAGCTTGGCTGGGACAGCTTCCTACGAGCAGTACTTC	CASSLAGTASYEQYF
TRBD2	NA	TRBV9	TRBJ2-3	TGTGCCAGCAACCTTGGACTAGCGGGAACCACAGATACGCAGTATTTT	CASNLGLAGTTDTQYF
NA	NA	TRBV2	TRBJ1-2	TGTGCCAGCAGCGGTTCAACCGGGACGCTTAACTATGGCTACACCTTC	CASSGSTGTLNYGYTF
TRBD2	NA	TRBV7-9	TRBJ2-5	TGTGCCAGCAGCCCCCCCGGGAGGGGAGAGACCCAGTACTTC	CASSPPGRGETQYF
TRBD1	NA	TRBV18	TRBJ2-7	TGTGCCAGCTCACCCGACAGGGGTGGGCCCTACGAGCAGTACTTC	CASSPDRGGPYEQYF
NA	NA	TRBV5-1	TRBJ2-6	TGCGCCAGCAGCTTAGTTGGGGCCAACGTCCTGACTTTC	CASSLVGANVLTF
TRBD2	NA	TRBV19	TRBJ2-5	TGTGCCAGTAGTATACGGACTAGCGGGAGTATTAGAAAGACCCAGTACTTC	CASSIRTSGSIRKTQYF
NA	once	TRBV28	TRBJ2-6	TGTGCCAGCTTAATCTCTGGGGCCAACGTCCTGACTTTC	CASLISGANVLTF
NA	NA	TRBV12-5	TRBJ2-3	TGTGCTAGTGGTTTTAACAGTTTCACAGATACGCAGTATTTT	CASGFNSFTDTQYF
NA	once	TRBV7-6	TRBJ2-7	TGTGCCAGCAGCTTAGAACCCGTAACAGCGAGTCCCACTAGGTCCCACGAGCAGTACTTC	CASSLEPVTASPTRSHEQYF
NA	NA	TRBV7-2	TRBJ2-3	TGTGCCAGCAGGCCCCTCACAGATACGCAGTATTTT	CASRPLTDTQYF
NA	NA	TRBV6-4	TRBJ2-2	TGTGCCAGCAGTGCGGGGGTGAACACCGGGGAGCTGTTTTTT	CASSAGVNTGELFF
TRBD1	NA	TRBV6-5	TRBJ2-3	TGTGCCAGCGGGGGACAGGGCTCAGATACGCAGTATTTT	CASGGQGSDTQYF
TRBD1	NA	TRBV10-3	TRBJ2-1	TGTGCCACCGACGAGCCAGGGACAGGGGATGAGCAGTTCTTC	CATDEPGTGDEQFF
TRBD2	NA	TRBV7-6	TRBJ2-7	TGTGCCAGCAGCCAACTGCCGGGACTAGCGGCAGTTAGCTCCTACGAGCAGTACTTC	CASSQLPGLAAVSSYEQYF
TRBD1	NA	TRBV5-4	TRBJ2-7	TGTGCCAGCAGCTTGGGTGGGACAGGAGCCTACGAGCAGTACTTC	CASSLGGTGAYEQYF
NA	NA	TRBV5-8	TRBJ1-3	TGTGCCAGCAGCCTTGACTCTGGAAACACCATATATTTT	CASSLDSGNTIYF
TRBD1	once	TRBV28	TRBJ1-1	TGTGCCAGCAAACTCGCAGGGGGCACATCGATCACTGAAGCTTTCTTT	CASKLAGGTSITEAFF
NA	NA	TRBV5-6	TRBJ2-7	TGTGCCAGCAGCTTGGGGGTTCCTCTACGCTACGAGCAGTACTTC	CASSLGVPLRYEQYF
NA	NA	TRBV5-1	TRBJ2-7	TGCGCCAGCAGCTTGGCGGGGCGCCAGGGGAACTACGAGCAGTACTTC	CASSLAGRQGNYEQYF
TRBD1	NA	TRBV9	TRBJ2-1	TGTGCCAGCAGCGAGACAGGGGGCTCCTACAATGAGCAGTTCTTC	CASSETGGSYNEQFF
NA	NA	TRBV7-2	TRBJ2-5	TGTGCCAGCAGCTTACCAATGAGGGTACAAGAGACCCAGTACTTC	CASSLPMRVQETQYF
TRBD1	NA	TRBV2	TRBJ2-1	TGTGCCAGCAGTGAAGCAAGGGACAGGGACCCCTACAATGAGCAGTTCTTC	CASSEARDRDPYNEQFF
NA	NA	TRBV28	TRBJ2-3	TGTGCCAGCAGTTTGTCGGGCCTCACAGATACGCAGTATTTT	CASSLSGLTDTQYF
NA	NA	TRBV11-2	TRBJ2-7	TGTGCCAGCAGCTTAGGACCGTCCCAAGTACACGAGCAGTACTTC	CASSLGPSQVHEQYF
NA	few	TRBV15	TRBJ2-3	TGTGCCACCAGCGTGGGGGGCACAGATACGCAGTATTTT	CATSVGGTDTQYF
TRBD1	NA	TRBV7-2	TRBJ2-7	TGTGCCAGCAGCTTAACTGCCGGGACAGGGGGTTACTACGAGCAGTACTTC	CASSLTAGTGGYYEQYF
TRBD1	NA	TRBV28	TRBJ1-1	TGTGCCAGCAGTCCCAAGACAGGGCTTGGCGACACTGAAGCTTTCTTT	CASSPKTGLGDTEAFF
TRBD1	NA	TRBV29-1	TRBJ2-1	TGCAGCGTCATCCGGGACAGGGGATTTAATGAGCAGTTCTTC	CSVIRDRGFNEQFF
NA	NA	TRBV20-1	TRBJ2-7	TGCAGTGCTCAGAAATACAGAGAGCAGTACTTC	CSAQKYREQYF
NA	NA	TRBV28	TRBJ1-1	TGTGCCAGCAGTTTGGGGGTCATGAACACTGAAGCTTTCTTT	CASSLGVMNTEAFF
TRBD1	NA	TRBV6-7	TRBJ1-4	TGTGCCAGCAGTTACTCCCAAGGGGGCTGGGCAACTAATGAAAAACTGTTTTTT	CASSYSQGGWATNEKLFF
NA	NA	TRBV29-1	TRBJ1-2	TGCAGCGTTTATGAGGGATATGGCTACACCTTC	CSVYEGYGYTF
NA	NA	TRBV10-3	TRBJ1-2	TGTGCCATCAGTATAGGGGCAGGGGCTGATGGCTACACCTTC	CAISIGAGADGYTF
NA	once	TRBV19	TRBJ1-1	TGTGCCAGTAGCCCATCGGCTGCACCCAACACTGAAGCTTTCTTT	CASSPSAAPNTEAFF
TRBD2	NA	TRBV9	TRBJ2-1	TGTGCCAGCAGCGTAGGCTCAGCGGGAGGGGTCAATGAGCAGTTCTTC	CASSVGSAGGVNEQFF